Listed here is a single TCR beta chain. The time point here: sample taken at primary tumor resection. The germline V gene has CDR1 SQVTM and CDR2 ANQGSEA. The CDR3 runs to 16 residues. Each molecule of TCR cDNA was tagged with one unique molecular identifier. From the 5' RACE reads, TCRdb called clonotypes with MiXCR, one entry per CDR3 protein. Of about 38,000 distinct CDR3 sequences in the sample, roughly 7.4% were seen once. These data belong to a study of spatial heterogeneity in lung cancer. The TCR comes from a male donor with early-stage non-small cell lung cancer. This chain links TRBV29-1 with TRBJ2-7; D unclear. The material was PBMCs, obtained at surgery. CDR3 bases: TGTAGAATCAAAGCCCCGCAGTCTCAGGAACAATACGAGCAGTACGTT. Protein: CRIKAPQSQEQYEQYV.